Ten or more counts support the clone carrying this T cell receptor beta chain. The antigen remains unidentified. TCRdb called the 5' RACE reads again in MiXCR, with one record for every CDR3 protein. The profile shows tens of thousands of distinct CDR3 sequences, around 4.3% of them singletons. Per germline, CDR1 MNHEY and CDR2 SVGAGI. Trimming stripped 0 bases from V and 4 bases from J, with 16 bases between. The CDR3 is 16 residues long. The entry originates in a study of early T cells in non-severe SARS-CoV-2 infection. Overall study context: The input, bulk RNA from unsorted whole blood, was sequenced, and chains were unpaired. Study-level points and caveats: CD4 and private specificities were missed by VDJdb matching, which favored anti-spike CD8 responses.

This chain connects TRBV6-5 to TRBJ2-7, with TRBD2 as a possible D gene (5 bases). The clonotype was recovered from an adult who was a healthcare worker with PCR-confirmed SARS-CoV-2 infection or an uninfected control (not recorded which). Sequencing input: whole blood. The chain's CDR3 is CASSYSIGSGGYEQYF. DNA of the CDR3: TGTGCCAGCAGTTACTCGATAGGGAGTGGCGGATACGAGCAGTACTTC.